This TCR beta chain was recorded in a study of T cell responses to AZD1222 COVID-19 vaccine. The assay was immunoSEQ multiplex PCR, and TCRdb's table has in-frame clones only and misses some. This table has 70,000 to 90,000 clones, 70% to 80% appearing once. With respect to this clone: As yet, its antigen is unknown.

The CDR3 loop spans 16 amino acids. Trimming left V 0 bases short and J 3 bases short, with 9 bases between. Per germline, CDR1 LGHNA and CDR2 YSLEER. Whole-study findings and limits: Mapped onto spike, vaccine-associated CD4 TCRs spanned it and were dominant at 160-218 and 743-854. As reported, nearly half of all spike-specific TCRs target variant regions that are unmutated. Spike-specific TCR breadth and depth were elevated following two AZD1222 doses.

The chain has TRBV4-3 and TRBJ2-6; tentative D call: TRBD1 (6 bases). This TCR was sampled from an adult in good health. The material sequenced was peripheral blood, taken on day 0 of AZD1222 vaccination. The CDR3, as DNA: TGCGCCAGCAGCCAAGAGACAGGTGATGGGGCCAACGTCCTGACTTTC. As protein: CASSQETGDGANVLTF.